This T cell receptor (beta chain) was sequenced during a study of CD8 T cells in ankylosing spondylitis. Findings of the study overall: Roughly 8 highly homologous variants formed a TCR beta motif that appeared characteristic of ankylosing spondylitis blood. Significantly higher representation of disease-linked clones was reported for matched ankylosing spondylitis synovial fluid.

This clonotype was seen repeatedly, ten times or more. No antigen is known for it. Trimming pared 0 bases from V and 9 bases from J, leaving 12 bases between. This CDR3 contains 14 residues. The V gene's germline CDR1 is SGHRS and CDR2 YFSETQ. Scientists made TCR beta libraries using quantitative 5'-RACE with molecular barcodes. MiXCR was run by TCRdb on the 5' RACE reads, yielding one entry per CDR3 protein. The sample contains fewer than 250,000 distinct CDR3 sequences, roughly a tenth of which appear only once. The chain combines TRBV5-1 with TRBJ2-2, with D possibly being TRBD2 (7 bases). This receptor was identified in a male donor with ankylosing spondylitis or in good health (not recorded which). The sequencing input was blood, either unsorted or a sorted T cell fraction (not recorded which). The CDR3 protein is CASSLGRGQRELFF. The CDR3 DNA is TGCGCCAGCAGCTTGGGGCGGGGGCAACGGGAGCTGTTTTTT.